Below, one T cell receptor beta chain is given with its context. This sample is drawn from a study of cytomegalovirus exposure and HLA in healthy donors. CDR1 and CDR2 (germline): SNHLY, FYNNEI. The CDR3 is 15 residues long. Trimming removed 5 bases from V and 1 base from J; junction bases left unmatched: 2. PCR primers comprised 60 Vbeta and 13 Jbeta primers. The assay was immunoSEQ multiplex PCR, and TCRdb's table has in-frame clones only and misses some. The sample lists 130,000 to 150,000 clones; around 79% were seen once. Sequencing input: PBMCs. V and J are TRBV2 and TRBJ2-1; TRBD1 matches 10 bases. This receptor was taken from a woman between 35 and 50 years old in good health and CMV-seropositive. CDR3 in DNA: TGTGCCAGCAGTCAGGGACAGGGGTCCTACAATGAGCAGTTCTTC. Translated, it gives CASSQGQGSYNEQFF.